This T cell receptor beta chain appears in the sequencing data of a study of regulatory T cells in long-lasting Graves disease. V lost 3 bases to trimming and J lost 3 bases, with 8 bases between them. CDR3 length: 14 amino acids. The germline V gene has CDR1 SGHVS and CDR2 FNYEAQ. Sample time point: newly diagnosed GD, antithyroid drugs for less than 3 months. From PBMCs, RNA was extracted and then used to make the TCR library. HTBI primers from iRepertoire and Arm-PCR of CDR3 regions yielded the TCR beta libraries. TCRdb reanalysed the multiplex PCR reads using MiXCR and keeps one entry per CDR3 protein. Of over 500,000 distinct CDR3 sequences listed, around 17% are singletons. This clonotype was observed once. These data also formed part of another study, on T cells in Graves' hyperthyroidism and ophthalmopathy. That paper notes: Diagnostic decisions used clinical symptoms, serum thyroxine and TRAb, thyroid ultrasound and orbital computed tomography. HTBI primers were employed in a first-round RT-PCR of the TCR CDR3.

V gene TRBV7-6 combines with J gene TRBJ2-2; no firm D call. The TCR was taken from a woman under 40 with Graves disease. This specimen consisted of peripheral blood mononuclear cells (PBMCs), obtained at new diagnosis, from a patient treated with antithyroid drugs. The CDR3 reads CASSLPWDTGELFF. The DNA for the CDR3 is TGTGCCAGCAGCTTGCCTTGGGACACCGGGGAGCTGTTTTTT.